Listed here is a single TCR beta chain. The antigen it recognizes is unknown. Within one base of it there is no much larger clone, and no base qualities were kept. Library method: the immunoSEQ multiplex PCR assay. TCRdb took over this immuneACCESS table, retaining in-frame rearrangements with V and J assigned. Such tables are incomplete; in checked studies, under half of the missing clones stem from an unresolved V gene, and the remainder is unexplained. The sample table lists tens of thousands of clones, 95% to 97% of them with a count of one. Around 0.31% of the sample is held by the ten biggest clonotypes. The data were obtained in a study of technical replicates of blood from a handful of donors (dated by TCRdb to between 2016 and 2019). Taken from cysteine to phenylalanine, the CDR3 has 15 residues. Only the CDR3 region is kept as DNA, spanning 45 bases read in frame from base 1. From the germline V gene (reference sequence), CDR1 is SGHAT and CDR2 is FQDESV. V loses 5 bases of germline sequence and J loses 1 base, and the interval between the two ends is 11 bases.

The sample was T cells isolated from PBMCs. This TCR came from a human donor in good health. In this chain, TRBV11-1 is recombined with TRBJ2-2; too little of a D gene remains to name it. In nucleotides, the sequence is TGTGCCAGCAGCCCCGGGTCTCTGAACACCGGGGAGCTGTTTTTT. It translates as CASSPGSLNTGELFF.